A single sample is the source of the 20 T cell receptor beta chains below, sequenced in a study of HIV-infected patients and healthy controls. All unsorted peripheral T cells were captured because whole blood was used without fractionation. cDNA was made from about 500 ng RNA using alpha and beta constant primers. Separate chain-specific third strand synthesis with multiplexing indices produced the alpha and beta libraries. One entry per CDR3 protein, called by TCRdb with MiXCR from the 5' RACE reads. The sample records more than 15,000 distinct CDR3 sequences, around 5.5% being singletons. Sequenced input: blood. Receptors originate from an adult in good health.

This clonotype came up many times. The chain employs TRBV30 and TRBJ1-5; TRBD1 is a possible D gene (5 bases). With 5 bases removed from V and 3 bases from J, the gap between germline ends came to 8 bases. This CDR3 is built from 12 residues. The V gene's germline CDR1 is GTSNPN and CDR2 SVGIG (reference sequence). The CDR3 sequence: CAWSRDNQPQHF. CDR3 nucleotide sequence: TGTGCCTGGTCCAGGGACAATCAGCCCCAGCATTTT. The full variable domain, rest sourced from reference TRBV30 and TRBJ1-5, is SQTIHQWPATLVQPVGSPLSLECTVEGTSNPNLYWYRQAAGRGLQLLFYSVGIGQISSEVPQNLSASRPQDRQFILSSKKLLLSDSGFYLCAWSRDNQPQHFGDGTRLSIL.

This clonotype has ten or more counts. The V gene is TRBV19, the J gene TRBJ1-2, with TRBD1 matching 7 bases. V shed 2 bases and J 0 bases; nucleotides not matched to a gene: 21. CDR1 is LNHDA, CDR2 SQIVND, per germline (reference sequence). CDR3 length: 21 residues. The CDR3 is CASSISGTAVLAPSTNYGYTF. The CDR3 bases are TGTGCCAGTAGTATATCAGGGACAGCAGTACTCGCTCCCAGTACTAACTATGGCTACACCTTC.

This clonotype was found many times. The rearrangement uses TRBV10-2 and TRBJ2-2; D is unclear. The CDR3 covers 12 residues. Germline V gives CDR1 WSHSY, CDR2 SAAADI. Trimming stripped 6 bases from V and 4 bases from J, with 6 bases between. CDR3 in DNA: TGCGCCAGCAGGATAGGCACCGGGGAGCTGTTTTTT. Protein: CASRIGTGELFF.

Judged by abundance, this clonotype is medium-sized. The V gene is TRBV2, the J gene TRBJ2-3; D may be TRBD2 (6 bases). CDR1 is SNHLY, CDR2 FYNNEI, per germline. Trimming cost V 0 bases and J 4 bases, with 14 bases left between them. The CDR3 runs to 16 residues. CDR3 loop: CASSEASGAYADTQYF. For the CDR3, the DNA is TGTGCCAGCAGTGAAGCTAGCGGAGCCTACGCAGATACGCAGTATTTT. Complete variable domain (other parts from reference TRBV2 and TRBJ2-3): EPEVTQTPSHQVTQMGQEVILRCVPISNHLYFYWYRQILGQKVEFLVSFYNNEISEKSEIFDDQFSVERPDGSNFTLKIRSTKLEDSAMYFCASSEASGAYADTQYFGPGTRLTVL.

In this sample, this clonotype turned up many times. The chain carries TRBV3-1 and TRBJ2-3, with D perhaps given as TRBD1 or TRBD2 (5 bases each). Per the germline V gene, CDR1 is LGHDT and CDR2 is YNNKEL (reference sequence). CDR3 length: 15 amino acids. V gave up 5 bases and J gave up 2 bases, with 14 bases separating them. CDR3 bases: TGTGCCAGCAGCATTCCCGGGACCTCCACAGATACGCAGTATTTT. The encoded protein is CASSIPGTSTDTQYF.

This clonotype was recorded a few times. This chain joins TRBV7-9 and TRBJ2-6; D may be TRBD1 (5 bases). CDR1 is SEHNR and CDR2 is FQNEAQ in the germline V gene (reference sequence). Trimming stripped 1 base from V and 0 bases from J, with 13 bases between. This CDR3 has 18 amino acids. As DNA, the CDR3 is TGTGCCAGCAGCTTAGAGTGGGGCAGACACTCTGGGGCCAACGTCCTGACTTTC. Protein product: CASSLEWGRHSGANVLTF.

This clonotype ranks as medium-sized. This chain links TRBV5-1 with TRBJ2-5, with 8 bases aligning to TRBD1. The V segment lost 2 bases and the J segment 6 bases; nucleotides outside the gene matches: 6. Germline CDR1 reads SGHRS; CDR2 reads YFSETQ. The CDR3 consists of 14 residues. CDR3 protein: CASSFGTGVQTQYF. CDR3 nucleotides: TGCGCCAGCAGCTTCGGGACAGGCGTACAGACCCAGTACTTC.

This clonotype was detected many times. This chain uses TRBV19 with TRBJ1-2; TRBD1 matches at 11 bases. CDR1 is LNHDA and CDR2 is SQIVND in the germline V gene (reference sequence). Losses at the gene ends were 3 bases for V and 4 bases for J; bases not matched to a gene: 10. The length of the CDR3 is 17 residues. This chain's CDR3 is CASSMRTGGRFPYGYTF. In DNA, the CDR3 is TGTGCCAGTAGTATGCGGACAGGGGGCAGGTTTCCCTATGGCTACACCTTC.

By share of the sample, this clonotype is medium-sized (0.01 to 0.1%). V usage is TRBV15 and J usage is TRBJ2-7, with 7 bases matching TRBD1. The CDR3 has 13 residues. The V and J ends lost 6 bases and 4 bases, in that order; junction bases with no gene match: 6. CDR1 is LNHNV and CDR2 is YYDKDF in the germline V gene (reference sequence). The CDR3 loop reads CATSWQGQYEQYF. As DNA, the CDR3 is TGTGCCACCAGTTGGCAGGGACAGTACGAGCAGTACTTC.

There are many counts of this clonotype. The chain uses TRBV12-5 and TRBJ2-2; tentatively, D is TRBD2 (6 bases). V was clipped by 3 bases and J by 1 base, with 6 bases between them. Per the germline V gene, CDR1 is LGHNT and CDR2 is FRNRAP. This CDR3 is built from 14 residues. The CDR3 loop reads CASGFGRNTGELFF. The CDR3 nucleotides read TGTGCTAGTGGTTTCGGGAGGAACACCGGGGAGCTGTTTTTT.

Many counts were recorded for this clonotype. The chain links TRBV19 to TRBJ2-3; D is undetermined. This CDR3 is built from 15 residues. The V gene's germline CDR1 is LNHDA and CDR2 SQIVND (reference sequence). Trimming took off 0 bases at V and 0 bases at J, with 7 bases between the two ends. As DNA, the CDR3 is TGTGCCAGTAGTATAGATCACGCCAGCACAGATACGCAGTATTTT. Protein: CASSIDHASTDTQYF.

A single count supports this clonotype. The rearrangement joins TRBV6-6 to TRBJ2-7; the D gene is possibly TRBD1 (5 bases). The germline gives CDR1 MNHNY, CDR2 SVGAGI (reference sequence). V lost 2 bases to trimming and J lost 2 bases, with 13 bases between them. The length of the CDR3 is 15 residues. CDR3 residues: CASSYHLGQPYEQYF. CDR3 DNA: TGTGCCAGCAGTTACCACCTGGGGCAGCCCTACGAGCAGTACTTC.

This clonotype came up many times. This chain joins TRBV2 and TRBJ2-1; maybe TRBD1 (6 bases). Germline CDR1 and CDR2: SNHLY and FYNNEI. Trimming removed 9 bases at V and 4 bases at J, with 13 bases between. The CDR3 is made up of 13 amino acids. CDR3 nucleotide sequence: TGTGCCAGTGCACAGGGAAGTTACAATGAGCAGTTCTTC. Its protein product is CASAQGSYNEQFF.

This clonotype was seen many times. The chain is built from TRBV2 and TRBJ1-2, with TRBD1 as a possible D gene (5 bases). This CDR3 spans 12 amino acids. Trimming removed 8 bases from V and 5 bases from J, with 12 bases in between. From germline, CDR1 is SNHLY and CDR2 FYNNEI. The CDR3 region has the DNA TGTGCCAGCCGACTAGAGGGGTATGGCTACACCTTC. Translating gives CASRLEGYGYTF.

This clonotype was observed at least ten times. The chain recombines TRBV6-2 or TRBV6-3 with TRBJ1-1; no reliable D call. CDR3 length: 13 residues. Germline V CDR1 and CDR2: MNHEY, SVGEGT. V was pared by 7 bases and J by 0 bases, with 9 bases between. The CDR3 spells CASNTALNTEAFF. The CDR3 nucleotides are TGTGCCAGCAACACGGCCCTGAACACTGAAGCTTTCTTT.

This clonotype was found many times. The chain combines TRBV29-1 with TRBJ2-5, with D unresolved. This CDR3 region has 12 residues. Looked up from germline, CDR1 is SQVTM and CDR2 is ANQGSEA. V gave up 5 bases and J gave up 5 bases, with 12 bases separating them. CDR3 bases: TGCAGCGTTTCTTCCGCCTCCGAGACCCAGTACTTC. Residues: CSVSSASETQYF.

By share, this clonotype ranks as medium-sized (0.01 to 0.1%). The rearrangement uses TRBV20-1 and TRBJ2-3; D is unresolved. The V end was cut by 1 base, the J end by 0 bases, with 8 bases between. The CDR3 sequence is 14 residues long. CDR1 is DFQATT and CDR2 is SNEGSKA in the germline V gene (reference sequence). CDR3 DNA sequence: TGCAGTGCTAGAGGCTCCTTTAGCACAGATACGCAGTATTTT. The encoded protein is CSARGSFSTDTQYF.

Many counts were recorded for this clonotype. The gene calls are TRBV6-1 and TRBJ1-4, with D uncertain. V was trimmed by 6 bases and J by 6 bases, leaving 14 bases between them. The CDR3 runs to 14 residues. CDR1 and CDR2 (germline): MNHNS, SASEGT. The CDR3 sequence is CASSERVGHEKLFF. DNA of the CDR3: TGTGCCAGCAGCGAAAGAGTGGGTCATGAAAAACTGTTTTTT.

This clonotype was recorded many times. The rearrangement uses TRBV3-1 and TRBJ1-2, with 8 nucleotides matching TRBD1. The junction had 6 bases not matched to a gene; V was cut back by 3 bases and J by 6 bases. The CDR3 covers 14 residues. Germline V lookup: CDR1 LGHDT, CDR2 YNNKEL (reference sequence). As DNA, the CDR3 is TGTGCCAGCAGCCACCCGGACAGGGTTAATGGCTACACCTTC. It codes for CASSHPDRVNGYTF.

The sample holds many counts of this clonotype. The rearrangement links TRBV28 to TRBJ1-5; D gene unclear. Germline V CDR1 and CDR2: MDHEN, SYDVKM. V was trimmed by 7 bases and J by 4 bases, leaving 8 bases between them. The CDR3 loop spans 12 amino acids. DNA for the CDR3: TGTGCCAGCAAAACAGAGAATCAGCCCCAGCATTTT. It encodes CASKTENQPQHF.